The 19 T cell receptor beta chains reported below all come from one sample, sequenced in a study of regulatory T cells in long-lasting Graves disease. Arm-PCR of CDR3 regions and iRepertoire HTBI primers were used to build TCR beta libraries. One entry per CDR3 protein, called by TCRdb with MiXCR from the multiplex PCR reads. The sample shows 530,000 or so distinct CDR3 sequences, about 13% of them seen only once. Sample time point: newly diagnosed GD, antithyroid drugs for less than 3 months. PBMCs provided the RNA from which the TCR library was made. These sequences were also reported in another study, on T cells in Graves' hyperthyroidism and ophthalmopathy.

This specimen consisted of peripheral blood mononuclear cells (PBMCs), obtained at new diagnosis, from a patient treated with antithyroid drugs. These receptor sequences come from a man between 25 and 39 years old with Graves disease.

Regarding this clonotype: This sequence is one base from a far larger clone and is likely a read error. This sequence joins TRBV27 and TRBJ2-5; TRBD2 matches at 8 bases. The assigned J gene may be wrong: the sequence end matches TRBJ2-7 better. Germline loops: CDR1 MNHEY, CDR2 SMNVEV (reference sequence). This CDR3 has 16 amino acids. The CDR3 nucleotides read TGTGCCAGCAGCCCCCGGGGGCGGGAGGAAGCCTACGAGCAGTACTTC. This gives the protein CASSPRGREEAYEQYF.

V gene TRBV7-2 combines with J gene TRBJ2-3, with D possibly TRBD2 on 6 matching bases. This CDR3 has 15 amino acids. The ends were cut back, 4 bases at V and 6 bases at J, with 17 bases in the middle. Germline assignment: CDR1 SGHTA and CDR2 FQGNSA. CDR3 sequence reads: CASSYSSAGRDTQYF. The DNA for the CDR3 is TGTGCCAGCAGCTACTCCTCGGCAGGGAGGGATACGCAGTATTTT.

This chain connects TRBV24-1 to TRBJ2-3, with D unclear. This CDR3 region has 14 residues. V was clipped by 6 bases and J by 6 bases, with 15 bases between them. Germline values: CDR1 KGHDR, CDR2 SFDVKD. CDR3 in DNA: TGTGCCACCAGTTCGAGCGAACTGGGGGATACGCAGTATTTT. Its translation: CATSSSELGDTQYF.

This clonotype appeared many times. The chain couples TRBV29-1 to TRBJ2-1; D gene ambiguous. The CDR3 runs to 14 residues. Germline loops: CDR1 SQVTM, CDR2 ANQGSEA. Trimming took off 3 bases at V and 7 bases at J, with 16 bases between the two ends. CDR3 region: CSVEIRAVVNEQFF. In DNA, the CDR3 is TGCAGCGTTGAGATTCGGGCAGTTGTAAATGAGCAGTTCTTC.

This clonotype was found many times. The J gene is TRBJ2-2, the V gene TRBV10-3, with 9 bases identical to TRBD2. From germline, CDR1 is ENHRY and CDR2 SYGVKD. V lost 4 bases and J lost 2; bases outside the gene matches: 8. This CDR3 region has 17 residues. This CDR3 reads CAISVVSGSLNTGELFF. In nucleotides, the CDR3 is TGTGCCATCAGTGTTGTTAGCGGGAGTTTAAACACCGGGGAGCTGTTTTTT.

This clonotype was counted many times. The rearrangement joins TRBV10-3 to TRBJ2-2; tentative D call: TRBD1 (5 bases). The CDR3 is 15 amino acids. The germline V gene has CDR1 ENHRY and CDR2 SYGVKD. V was pared by 6 bases and J by 3 bases, with 14 bases between. This chain's CDR3 is CAISPTRQYTGELFF. The CDR3 DNA reads TGTGCCATCAGCCCTACCCGACAGTACACCGGGGAGCTGTTTTTT.

This chain connects TRBV7-3 to TRBJ2-1; 13 positions agree with TRBD2. TRBJ2-5 matches the DNA end more closely, so the J call is doubtful. The germline V gene has CDR1 SGHTA and CDR2 FQGTGA. The CDR3 consists of 14 residues. CDR3 DNA sequence: TGTGCCAGCAGGCGGACTAGCGGGAGTGAGACCCAGTACTTC. Its translation is CASRRTSGSETQYF.

This clonotype was observed many times. The J gene is TRBJ2-1, the V gene TRBV27, with TRBD2 matching over 11 bases. This CDR3 region has 18 residues. V lost 5 bases to trimming and J lost 4 bases; unmatched junction nucleotides: 13. Per germline, CDR1 MNHEY and CDR2 SMNVEV (reference sequence). This chain's CDR3 is CASSPRVAGTSGYNEQFF. CDR3 DNA: TGTGCCAGCAGTCCTCGTGTTGCAGGGACTAGCGGTTACAATGAGCAGTTCTTC.

The chain couples TRBV6-1 to TRBJ2-1; D gene unclear. This CDR3 comprises 16 residues. Trimming took off 6 bases at V and 4 bases at J, with 19 bases between the two ends. Germline V gene data show CDR1 as MNHNS and CDR2 as SASEGT. The CDR3 loop is CASRVGRYNHYNEQFF. The CDR3 DNA is TGTGCCAGCAGAGTCGGGCGCTACAACCATTACAATGAGCAGTTCTTC.

In its sample, this clonotype was seen a few times. The chain recombines TRBV9 with TRBJ2-5; D may correspond to TRBD1 or TRBD2 (5 bases each). The CDR3 loop spans 15 amino acids. Germline V gives CDR1 SGDLS, CDR2 YYNGEE. V lost 0 bases and J lost 5, with 14 bases in between. The CDR3 DNA reads TGTGCCAGCAGCGTAGACTTGGGGGTATCGGAGACCCAGTACTTC. It codes for CASSVDLGVSETQYF. Combining the CDR3 with reference TRBV9 and TRBJ2-5 gives the whole variable domain DSGVTQTPKHLITATGQRVTLRCSPRSGDLSVYWYQQSLDQGLQFLIQYYNGEERAKGNILERFSAQQFPDLHSELNLSSLELGDSALYFCASSVDLGVSETQYFGPGTRLLVL.

Only a few counts were recorded for this clonotype. This rearrangement joins TRBV5-4 to TRBJ2-7; D not resolved. The germline gives CDR1 SGHNT, CDR2 YYREEE (reference sequence). The germline V and J ends were trimmed by 4 bases and 5 bases, with 7 bases remaining between them. This CDR3 comprises 11 residues. CDR3 protein: CASSLDDEQYF. The CDR3 DNA reads as TGTGCCAGCAGCCTAGACGACGAGCAGTACTTC. Together with reference TRBV5-4 and TRBJ2-7, the CDR3 gives the full variable domain: ETGVTQSPTHLIKTRGQQVTLRCSSQSGHNTVSWYQQALGQGPQFIFQYYREEENGRGNFPPRFSGLQFPNYSSELNVNALELDDSALYLCASSLDDEQYFGPGTRLTVT.

This clonotype was seen more than once but under ten times. The CDR3 DNA follows: TGTGCCAGCAGAAGACAGGGGGCTGGGGAGCAGTACTTC. Amino acids: CASRRQGAGEQYF. V usage is TRBV27 and J usage is TRBJ2-7; 10 bases map to TRBD1. The CDR3 totals 13 residues. CDR1 is MNHEY, CDR2 SMNVEV, per germline (reference sequence). J was trimmed by 7 bases and V by 6 bases; bases with no gene match: 6.

This clonotype showed up many times. The chain uses TRBV5-1 and TRBJ1-1; a weak D match, TRBD1 (5 bases). V dropped 4 bases and J dropped 4 bases, with 14 bases sitting between them. Germline V lookup: CDR1 SGHRS, CDR2 YFSETQ. The CDR3 contains 14 residues. This chain's CDR3 is CASSLDGDGTEAFF. CDR3 in DNA: TGCGCCAGCAGCCTGGATGGGGACGGCACTGAAGCTTTCTTT.

As concerns this clonotype: A much larger clone differs from this one at a single base, so this may be a read error. The chain uses TRBV27 and TRBJ1-2; tentative D call: TRBD1 (6 bases). The CDR3 sequence is 14 residues long. Germline CDR1 reads MNHEY; CDR2 reads SMNVEV (reference sequence). The CDR3 DNA sequence: TGTGGCAGCAGTGTAGGGGGAGCTAACTATGGCTACACCTTC. This codes for CGSSVGGANYGYTF.

The chain links TRBV5-1 to TRBJ1-5; TRBD1 matches at 8 bases. This CDR3 comprises 13 residues. After removal of 4 bases from V and 7 bases from J, the junction contained 4 bases not matched to a gene. Germline V gene sequence: CDR1 SGHRS, CDR2 YFSETQ. CDR3 DNA: TGCGCCAGCAGCATAGGACAGGGCCAGCCCCAGCATTTT. It specifies CASSIGQGQPQHF.

This clonotype was counted a few times. V usage is TRBV18 and J usage is TRBJ2-3; 11 bases line up with TRBD2. There are 16 residues in the CDR3. Germline V lookup: CDR1 KGHSH, CDR2 LQKENI. With 8 bases clipped from V and 3 bases from J, the junction kept 10 bases outside the gene matches. As DNA, the CDR3 is TGTGCCAGCCTACATAGCGGGAGGGCCGGAACAGATACGCAGTATTTT. It is translated as CASLHSGRAGTDTQYF.

Note on this clonotype: One junction end does not reproduce the germline sequence, and a read error may be involved. V gene TRBV14 combines with J gene TRBJ2-1; TRBD2 matches 9 bases. Germline V gene lookup returns CDR1 SGHDN and CDR2 FVKESK. This CDR3 comprises 14 residues. The CDR3 DNA follows: TGTGCCAGCAGCCAATTCTCCCAGCGGGAGGTACAGATCTTC. Protein sequence: CASSQFSQREVQIF. The variable domain in full, with the rest retrieved from reference TRBV14 and TRBJ2-1, is EAGVTQFPSHSVIEKGQTVTLRCDPISGHDNLYWYRRVMGKEIKFLLHFVKESKQDESGMPNNRFLAERTGGTYSTLKVQPAELEDSGVYFCASSQFSQREVQIFGPGTRLTVL.

In regard to this clonotype: This may be a read error, as it is one base from a much larger clone. The chain recombines TRBV6-5 with TRBJ2-1, with D possibly being TRBD1 (5 bases). The last part of the DNA fits TRBJ2-5 better; the J call may be wrong. The V gene's germline CDR1 is MNHEY and CDR2 SVGAGI. This CDR3 is 18 amino acids long. DNA for the CDR3: TGTGCCAGCAGTTACGGAGTCGAGACAGTAGGCCAGGGAGAGACCCAGTACTTC. This translates into CASSYGVETVGQGETQYF.

This rearrangement joins TRBV19 to TRBJ1-5; 7 bases agree with TRBD1. The V segment lost 6 bases and the J segment 6 bases; nucleotides outside the gene matches: 8. The CDR3 sequence is 14 residues long. CDR1 is LNHDA, CDR2 SQIVND, per germline (reference sequence). DNA of the CDR3: TGTGCCAGTAGAGGGCGACAGGGTCCTCAGCCCCAGCATTTT. Translated, it gives CASRGRQGPQPQHF.